These T cell receptor beta chains were read from a single sample in a study of early stage breast cancer tumors. Assay: immunoSEQ multiplex PCR; the TCRdb copy retains only in-frame clones and omits some. The sample holds over 13,000 clones, roughly 83% seen once. The sample comprised normal breast tissue next to the tumor. These receptors originate from a person aged 45 to 59 with breast cancer. CDR3s include the opening cysteine and the closing phenylalanine or tryptophan. A D gene is named only where the DNA matches it firmly. Clone size is not always given. Where it is, it says once, few, many or a class for expanded clones.

cdr3_length: 14
clone_size: few
j_call: TRBJ2-2
v_call: TRBV4-2
d_call: TRBD1
cdr3_aa: CASSQGTGHGELFF
cdr3_nt: TGTGCCAGCAGCCAAGGGACAGGGCACGGGGAGCTGTTTTTT

cdr3_length: 12
clone_size: -
j_call: TRBJ2-3
v_call: TRBV5-1
d_call: -
cdr3_aa: CASSYRQDTQYF
cdr3_nt: TGCGCCAGCAGTTATCGACAAGATACGCAGTATTTT

cdr3_length: 14
clone_size: -
j_call: TRBJ1-4
v_call: TRBV5-6
d_call: TRBD1
cdr3_aa: CASGRTGDNEKLFF
cdr3_nt: TGTGCCAGCGGACGGACAGGGGATAATGAAAAACTGTTTTTT

cdr3_length: 17
clone_size: -
j_call: TRBJ2-1
v_call: TRBV7-9
d_call: TRBD2
cdr3_aa: CASSSRETSGEGYEQFF
cdr3_nt: TGTGCCAGCAGCTCAAGAGAGACTAGCGGAGAAGGCTATGAGCAGTTCTTC

cdr3_length: 14
clone_size: -
j_call: TRBJ1-2
v_call: TRBV6-1
d_call: -
cdr3_aa: CASSLPLDSSFYTF
cdr3_nt: TGTGCCAGCAGTCTCCCTTTGGACAGTTCTTTCTACACCTTC

cdr3_length: 15
clone_size: -
j_call: TRBJ2-1
v_call: TRBV18
d_call: TRBD1
cdr3_aa: CASSPTAGGYNEQFF
cdr3_nt: TGTGCCAGCTCACCTACGGCAGGGGGCTACAATGAGCAGTTCTTC

cdr3_length: 11
clone_size: -
j_call: TRBJ1-2
v_call: TRBV10-3
d_call: -
cdr3_aa: CACGEGYGYTF
cdr3_nt: TGTGCCTGCGGGGAGGGCTATGGCTACACCTTC

cdr3_length: 13
clone_size: once
j_call: TRBJ1-2
v_call: TRBV2
d_call: -
cdr3_aa: CASGAVSDYGYTF
cdr3_nt: TGTGCCAGCGGTGCGGTTTCAGACTATGGCTACACCTTC

cdr3_length: 14
clone_size: -
j_call: TRBJ2-1
v_call: TRBV5-5
d_call: -
cdr3_aa: CASSLVGIYNEQFF
cdr3_nt: TGTGCCAGCAGCTTGGTTGGGATCTACAATGAGCAGTTCTTC

cdr3_length: 14
clone_size: -
j_call: TRBJ2-3
v_call: TRBV30
d_call: -
cdr3_aa: CAWKWAWDSDTQYF
cdr3_nt: TGTGCCTGGAAGTGGGCCTGGGACTCCGATACGCAGTATTTT

cdr3_length: 15
clone_size: -
j_call: TRBJ2-7
v_call: TRBV18
d_call: TRBD2
cdr3_aa: CASSPPGGFSYEQYF
cdr3_nt: TGTGCCAGCTCACCACCCGGGGGGTTCTCCTACGAGCAGTACTTC

cdr3_length: 15
clone_size: -
j_call: TRBJ2-7
v_call: TRBV5-1
d_call: TRBD1
cdr3_aa: CASSPRGQSSYEQYF
cdr3_nt: TGCGCCAGCAGCCCCAGGGGACAGAGCTCCTACGAGCAGTACTTC

cdr3_length: 15
clone_size: few
j_call: TRBJ2-7
v_call: TRBV9
d_call: -
cdr3_aa: CASSSHTDGGNEQYF
cdr3_nt: TGTGCCAGCAGCTCACACACCGACGGGGGAAACGAGCAGTACTTC

cdr3_length: 16
clone_size: -
j_call: TRBJ1-6
v_call: TRBV4-3
d_call: -
cdr3_aa: CASSQDPMGERSPLHF
cdr3_nt: TGCGCCAGCAGCCAAGATCCAATGGGGGAACGATCACCCCTCCACTTT

cdr3_length: 15
clone_size: few
j_call: TRBJ2-1
v_call: TRBV11-2
d_call: TRBD2
cdr3_aa: CASSHGGGSSREQFF
cdr3_nt: TGTGCCAGCAGCCACGGCGGCGGGAGTAGTCGGGAGCAGTTCTTC

cdr3_length: 19
clone_size: -
j_call: TRBJ2-7
v_call: TRBV23-1
d_call: -
cdr3_aa: CASSQYLPGGVRGTYEQYF
cdr3_nt: TGCGCCAGCAGTCAATACCTCCCTGGGGGTGTCAGGGGAACTTACGAGCAGTACTTC

cdr3_length: 14
clone_size: -
j_call: TRBJ2-2
v_call: TRBV7-2
d_call: -
cdr3_aa: CASSTGQNTGELFF
cdr3_nt: TGTGCCAGCAGCACTGGACAGAACACCGGGGAGCTGTTTTTT

cdr3_length: 16
clone_size: -
j_call: TRBJ1-1
v_call: TRBV11-2
d_call: TRBD1
cdr3_aa: CASSSTAGTANTEAFF
cdr3_nt: TGTGCCAGCAGCTCAACCGCCGGGACAGCCAACACTGAAGCTTTCTTT

cdr3_length: 17
clone_size: -
j_call: TRBJ2-5
v_call: TRBV30
d_call: TRBD2
cdr3_aa: CAWSTGGRGGAVETQYF
cdr3_nt: TGTGCCTGGAGTACCGGCGGGCGCGGGGGGGCGGTTGAGACCCAGTACTTC

cdr3_length: 15
clone_size: -
j_call: TRBJ1-5
v_call: TRBV18
d_call: -
cdr3_aa: CASSPGGPSNQPQHF
cdr3_nt: TGTGCCAGCTCACCAGGCGGGCCTAGCAATCAGCCCCAGCATTTT

cdr3_length: 14
clone_size: -
j_call: TRBJ2-3
v_call: TRBV10-1
d_call: TRBD1
cdr3_aa: CASSSGQGTDTQYF
cdr3_nt: TGCGCCAGCAGTTCGGGACAGGGTACAGATACGCAGTATTTT

cdr3_length: 15
clone_size: -
j_call: TRBJ1-1
v_call: TRBV27
d_call: -
cdr3_aa: CASIPAWGVATEAFF
cdr3_nt: TGTGCCAGCATACCCGCTTGGGGGGTAGCCACTGAAGCTTTCTTT

cdr3_length: 14
clone_size: -
j_call: TRBJ2-2
v_call: TRBV7-7
d_call: -
cdr3_aa: CASSWSTNTGELFF
cdr3_nt: TGTGCTAGCAGCTGGTCGACTAACACCGGGGAGCTGTTTTTT

cdr3_length: 15
clone_size: -
j_call: TRBJ2-7
v_call: TRBV7-8
d_call: -
cdr3_aa: CASSPGWGKTYEQYF
cdr3_nt: TGTGCCAGCAGCCCCGGGTGGGGCAAGACGTACGAGCAGTACTTC

cdr3_length: 19
clone_size: -
j_call: TRBJ2-1
v_call: TRBV5-1
d_call: TRBD2
cdr3_aa: CASSLLGLAGTSSYNEQFF
cdr3_nt: TGCGCCAGCAGCTTGCTGGGACTAGCGGGAACGAGCTCCTACAATGAGCAGTTCTTC

cdr3_length: 17
clone_size: -
j_call: TRBJ2-5
v_call: TRBV25-1
d_call: -
cdr3_aa: CASSEFIGGVAKETQYF
cdr3_nt: TGTGCCAGCAGTGAATTTATAGGGGGGGTGGCCAAAGAGACCCAGTACTTC

cdr3_length: 20
clone_size: -
j_call: TRBJ1-6
v_call: TRBV19
d_call: -
cdr3_aa: CASSPRRGLASVSYNSPLHF
cdr3_nt: TGTGCCAGTAGCCCACGGCGGGGATTGGCCTCGGTCTCCTATAATTCACCCCTCCACTTT

cdr3_length: 15
clone_size: -
j_call: TRBJ2-2
v_call: TRBV19
d_call: -
cdr3_aa: CASSISTANTGELFF
cdr3_nt: TGTGCCAGTAGTATAAGTACAGCCAACACCGGGGAGCTGTTTTTT

cdr3_length: 15
clone_size: -
j_call: TRBJ2-3
v_call: TRBV5-1
d_call: -
cdr3_aa: CASSPARVGADTQYF
cdr3_nt: TGCGCCAGCAGCCCAGCTCGGGTTGGTGCAGATACGCAGTATTTT

cdr3_length: 13
clone_size: -
j_call: TRBJ2-5
v_call: TRBV2
d_call: TRBD1
cdr3_aa: CASNDRGWETQYF
cdr3_nt: TGTGCCAGCAACGACAGGGGATGGGAGACCCAGTACTTC

cdr3_length: 15
clone_size: -
j_call: TRBJ2-1
v_call: TRBV18
d_call: TRBD1
cdr3_aa: CASSLQGAMGNEQFF
cdr3_nt: TGTGCCAGCTCACTTCAGGGGGCGATGGGGAATGAGCAGTTCTTC

cdr3_length: 15
clone_size: -
j_call: TRBJ2-2
v_call: TRBV6-5
d_call: -
cdr3_aa: CASSYSQTVTGELFF
cdr3_nt: TGTGCCAGCAGTTACTCGCAAACGGTCACCGGGGAGCTGTTTTTT

cdr3_length: 17
clone_size: -
j_call: TRBJ2-3
v_call: TRBV11-2
d_call: -
cdr3_aa: CASSLGKQGTYTDTQYF
cdr3_nt: TGTGCCAGCAGCTTAGGGAAACAGGGGACTTACACAGATACGCAGTATTTT

cdr3_length: 12
clone_size: -
j_call: TRBJ1-5
v_call: TRBV7-8
d_call: -
cdr3_aa: CASSLHRQPQHF
cdr3_nt: TGTGCCAGCAGCTTACACCGCCAGCCCCAGCATTTT

cdr3_length: 14
clone_size: -
j_call: TRBJ2-5
v_call: TRBV18
d_call: -
cdr3_aa: CASSPRTVQETQYF
cdr3_nt: TGTGCCAGCTCACCACGGACAGTTCAAGAGACCCAGTACTTC

cdr3_length: 16
clone_size: few
j_call: TRBJ1-1
v_call: TRBV7-8
d_call: -
cdr3_aa: CASSIGGFGDKTEAFF
cdr3_nt: TGTGCCAGCAGCATCGGGGGTTTCGGTGACAAAACTGAAGCTTTCTTT

cdr3_length: 17
clone_size: -
j_call: TRBJ2-1
v_call: TRBV21-1
d_call: -
cdr3_aa: CASGQGTSGLGIYEQFF
cdr3_nt: TGTGCCAGCGGCCAAGGGACTAGCGGGCTAGGGATCTATGAGCAGTTCTTC

cdr3_length: 18
clone_size: -
j_call: TRBJ1-5
v_call: TRBV7-9
d_call: -
cdr3_aa: CASSLGGGGAISNQPQHF
cdr3_nt: TGTGCCAGCAGCTTAGGAGGAGGAGGAGCAATTAGCAATCAGCCCCAGCATTTT

cdr3_length: 15
clone_size: -
j_call: TRBJ2-1
v_call: TRBV2
d_call: TRBD2
cdr3_aa: CASSGTSGGGVEQFF
cdr3_nt: TGTGCCAGCAGCGGGACTAGCGGGGGGGGCGTTGAGCAGTTCTTC

cdr3_length: 13
clone_size: -
j_call: TRBJ1-2
v_call: TRBV25-1
d_call: -
cdr3_aa: CASSEGSLGGYTF
cdr3_nt: TGTGCCAGCAGTGAGGGTAGTTTGGGGGGCTACACCTTC

cdr3_length: 15
clone_size: -
j_call: TRBJ1-4
v_call: TRBV4-3
d_call: -
cdr3_aa: CASSTSGATNEKLFF
cdr3_nt: TGCGCCAGCAGCACAAGCGGTGCAACTAATGAAAAACTGTTTTTT

cdr3_length: 13
clone_size: -
j_call: TRBJ2-1
v_call: TRBV30
d_call: TRBD1
cdr3_aa: CAWSPGQPNEQFF
cdr3_nt: TGTGCCTGGAGTCCGGGACAGCCCAATGAGCAGTTCTTC

cdr3_length: 16
clone_size: -
j_call: TRBJ2-3
v_call: TRBV10-2
d_call: TRBD2
cdr3_aa: CASSSLGGSGTDTQYF
cdr3_nt: TGCGCCAGCAGTTCCCTGGGGGGGAGTGGCACAGATACGCAGTATTTT

cdr3_length: 16
clone_size: -
j_call: TRBJ2-6
v_call: TRBV7-8
d_call: -
cdr3_aa: CASSLGGGAGANVLTF
cdr3_nt: TGTGCCAGCAGCTTAGGAGGCGGGGCTGGGGCCAACGTCCTGACTTTC

cdr3_length: 17
clone_size: -
j_call: TRBJ2-1
v_call: TRBV6-1
d_call: -
cdr3_aa: CASSEGLPPVPYNEQFF
cdr3_nt: TGTGCCAGCAGTGAGGGTTTGCCCCCAGTTCCCTACAATGAGCAGTTCTTC

cdr3_length: 18
clone_size: -
j_call: TRBJ2-7
v_call: TRBV7-8
d_call: TRBD2
cdr3_aa: CASSEELAGGAFSYEQYF
cdr3_nt: TGTGCCAGCAGCGAAGAGCTAGCGGGAGGCGCGTTCTCCTACGAGCAGTACTTC

cdr3_length: 14
clone_size: -
j_call: TRBJ2-1
v_call: TRBV19
d_call: -
cdr3_aa: CASSSRNLNNEQFF
cdr3_nt: TGTGCCAGTAGTTCTCGGAACCTGAACAATGAGCAGTTCTTC

cdr3_length: 17
clone_size: -
j_call: TRBJ1-2
v_call: TRBV4-3
d_call: -
cdr3_aa: CASSQDIGRKGDYGYTF
cdr3_nt: TGCGCCAGCAGCCAAGACATAGGGAGGAAGGGAGACTATGGCTACACCTTC

cdr3_length: 15
clone_size: -
j_call: TRBJ2-7
v_call: TRBV10-3
d_call: TRBD2
cdr3_aa: CAISPSSGSIGEQYF
cdr3_nt: TGTGCCATCAGCCCCTCTAGCGGGAGTATAGGCGAGCAGTACTTC

cdr3_length: 11
clone_size: -
j_call: TRBJ1-1
v_call: TRBV6-5
d_call: -
cdr3_aa: CASSSSGLAFF
cdr3_nt: TGTGCCAGCAGCTCATCAGGGTTGGCTTTCTTT

cdr3_length: 16
clone_size: -
j_call: TRBJ2-1
v_call: TRBV19
d_call: TRBD2
cdr3_aa: CASSLYSAGAYNEQFF
cdr3_nt: TGTGCCAGTAGTCTGTACTCAGCGGGAGCTTACAATGAGCAGTTCTTC